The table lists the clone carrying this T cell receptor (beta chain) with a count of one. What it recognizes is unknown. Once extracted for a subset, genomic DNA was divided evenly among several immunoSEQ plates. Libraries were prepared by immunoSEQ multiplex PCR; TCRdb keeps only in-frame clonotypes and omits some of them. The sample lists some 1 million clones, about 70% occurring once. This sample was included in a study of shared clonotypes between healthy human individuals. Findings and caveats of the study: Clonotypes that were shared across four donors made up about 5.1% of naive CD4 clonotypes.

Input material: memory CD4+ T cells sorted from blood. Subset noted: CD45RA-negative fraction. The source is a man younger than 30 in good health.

The CDR3 region is CASSPRIESSYNEQFF. The CDR3 region has the DNA TGTGCCAGCTCACCACGGATCGAGAGCTCCTACAATGAGCAGTTCTTC. J is TRBJ2-1 and V is TRBV18; D call uncertain. The V end was cut by 1 base, the J end by 0 bases, with 10 bases between. Germline CDR1 reads KGHSH; CDR2 reads LQKENI. The CDR3 is 16 amino acids.